The 26 T cell receptor beta chains given below trace back to one sample, sequenced in a study of shared clonotypes between healthy human individuals (dated by TCRdb to the early 2020s). The library was generated by the immunoSEQ multiplex PCR assay. The clones in this table, taken by TCRdb from immuneACCESS, are in-frame only. Not every clone is retained; where verified, under half of the shortfall comes from an unresolved V gene, and the cause of the rest is unknown. The sample yields roughly 1,800,000 clones; 85% to 95% were counted once. The ten top clones hold roughly 1.2% of the sample. CD8 naive samples consisted of CD45RO-negative cells that were positively selected for CCR7, yielding a CD45RA+CCR7+ population without TemRA cells. Sequencing input: naive CD8+ T cells sorted from blood. In light of the paper, this sample's cell subset or site label describes: CD45RA+CCR7+. The receptor set was obtained from a man in his late teens or twenties in good health.

The V gene is TRBV4-1, the J gene TRBJ2-7, with D hard to call. Trimming cost V 1 base and J 3 bases, with 7 bases left between them. CDR1 and CDR2 from the germline V gene are MGHRA and YSYEKL. This CDR3 has 13 residues. For the CDR3, the DNA is TGCGCCAGCAGCCAAGGGGTAAACTACGAGCAGTACTTC. It encodes CASSQGVNYEQYF.

The chain couples TRBV9 to TRBJ2-3; D remains unclear. The CDR3 is 14 amino acids. Germline loops: CDR1 SGDLS, CDR2 YYNGEE. V was cut by 0 bases and J by 2 bases, with 7 bases left in between. The CDR3 loop is CASSVEQLTDTQYF. Here the CDR3 DNA reads TGTGCCAGCAGCGTAGAGCAGCTCACAGATACGCAGTATTTT.

The chain joins TRBV6-1 to TRBJ2-1; 8 bases fit TRBD2. The J segment lost 2 bases and the V segment lost 2 bases, leaving 5 bases of the junction unmatched. Germline values: CDR1 MNHNS, CDR2 SASEGT. The CDR3 has 16 residues. CDR3 sequence (DNA): TGTGCCAGCAGTGAAATTGAAGCGGGGGCCTACAATGAGCAGTTCTTC. Translated: CASSEIEAGAYNEQFF.

This rearrangement joins TRBV2 to TRBJ2-7; D perhaps matches TRBD2 (6 bases). The V and J ends lost 9 bases and 5 bases respectively, with 20 bases between them. The CDR3 sequence is 14 residues long. CDR1 SNHLY and CDR2 FYNNEI come from the germline V gene. CDR3 coding DNA: TGTGCCAGTATTGAGGTGGGAGGAAAAGACGAGCAGTACTTC. Its protein is CASIEVGGKDEQYF.

The CDR3 nucleotides are TGTGCCAGCAGTTACTTTATGGGGGCTGGAAACACCATATATTTT. Its protein is CASSYFMGAGNTIYF. The chain uses TRBV6-5 and TRBJ1-3; tentative D call: TRBD1 (5 bases). Trimming cost V 1 base and J 2 bases, with 9 bases left between them. The CDR3 extends over 15 amino acids. Germline assignment: CDR1 MNHEY and CDR2 SVGAGI.

This chain links TRBV9 with TRBJ2-1; D not resolved. The CDR3 sequence is 12 residues long. Trimming left V 3 bases short and J 5 bases short, with 6 bases between. The germline gives CDR1 SGDLS, CDR2 YYNGEE. The CDR3: CASSDRHNEQFF. CDR3 coding DNA: TGTGCCAGCAGCGACCGTCACAATGAGCAGTTCTTC.

The rearrangement joins TRBV27 to TRBJ2-7; 8 nucleotides align to TRBD2. The CDR3 runs to 16 residues. The germline V gene encodes CDR1 MNHEY and CDR2 SMNVEV (reference sequence). V shed 2 bases, J shed 5 bases, and the junction held 11 bases outside the gene matches. As DNA, the CDR3 is TGTGCCAGCAGTTTACTAGGGGTAGCGGGGCACAACGAGCAGTACTTC. It is translated as CASSLLGVAGHNEQYF.

The V gene is TRBV9, the J gene TRBJ2-1, with D possibly called TRBD1 or TRBD2 (7 bases each). The CDR3 has 15 residues. CDR1 SGDLS and CDR2 YYNGEE come from the germline V gene. Trimming took 3 bases from V and 5 from J, leaving 15 bases between them. The chain's CDR3 is CASSAGGGQNNEQFF. Here the CDR3 DNA reads TGTGCCAGCAGCGCAGGGGGAGGGCAAAACAATGAGCAGTTCTTC.

The chain uses TRBV25-1 and TRBJ1-4; D is unresolved. The CDR3 is made up of 14 amino acids. CDR1 is MGHDK, CDR2 SYGVNS, per germline. V lost 3 bases and J 10 bases, leaving 15 bases between the germline ends. The CDR3 region is CASSEVGLRGKLFF. CDR3 coding DNA: TGTGCCAGCAGTGAGGTGGGGTTAAGAGGAAAACTGTTTTTT.

V is TRBV5-4 and J is TRBJ2-3; the D gene is possibly TRBD2 (7 bases). Trimming removed 5 bases from V and 3 bases from J, with 13 bases in between. The CDR3 loop spans 14 amino acids. The germline V gene has CDR1 SGHNT and CDR2 YYREEE (reference sequence). CDR3 DNA sequence: TGTGCCAGCAGTTGGGAGGGGGGGACAGATACGCAGTATTTT. It yields the protein CASSWEGGTDTQYF.

This chain connects TRBV7-9 to TRBJ2-5; TRBD1 or TRBD2 may be the D gene (5 bases each). The CDR3 loop spans 14 amino acids. Trimming removed 1 base from V and 3 bases from J, with 9 bases in between. Per the germline V gene, CDR1 is SEHNR and CDR2 is FQNEAQ (reference sequence). The CDR3 reads CASSLERGKETQYF. The CDR3 DNA reads as TGTGCCAGCAGCTTAGAGAGGGGAAAAGAGACCCAGTACTTC. The full variable domain, with the rest looked up from reference TRBV7-9 and TRBJ2-5, is DTGVSQNPRHKITKRGQNVTFRCDPISEHNRLYWYRQTLGQGPEFLTYFQNEAQLEKSRLLSDRFSAERPKGSFSTLEIQRTEQGDSAMYLCASSLERGKETQYFGPGTRLLVL.

The chain combines TRBV29-1 with TRBJ1-1; D might be TRBD1 (5 bases). Germline CDR1 is SQVTM and CDR2 is ANQGSEA. CDR3 length: 17 residues. V was pared by 7 bases and J by 0 bases, with 24 bases between. Written as DNA, the CDR3 is TGCAGCGCACAACACTACGTACCCAGGGTAATGAACACTGAAGCTTTCTTT. It codes for CSAQHYVPRVMNTEAFF.

With regard to this clone: Other nucleotide sequences from this sample produce the same CDR3. This rearrangement joins TRBV4-2 to TRBJ2-7, with D perhaps matching TRBD1 (6 bases). V was shortened by 0 bases and J by 3 bases, with 6 bases between the two germline ends. Germline lookup yields CDR1 LGHNA and CDR2 YNFKEQ. The CDR3 extends over 13 amino acids. The CDR3 is CASSQETGYEQYF. As DNA, the CDR3 is TGTGCCAGCAGCCAAGAGACAGGCTACGAGCAGTACTTC.

The V and J genes are TRBV13 and TRBJ2-7; either TRBD1 or TRBD2 may supply D (6 bases each). Deletions cut 2 bases from V and 5 bases from J, with 13 bases between. CDR3 size: 14 residues. Germline CDR1 reads PRHDT; CDR2 reads FYEKMQ (reference sequence). CDR3 sequence (DNA): TGTGCCAGCAGCTTAAGGGGGGCGTTCGACGAGCAGTACTTC. Protein: CASSLRGAFDEQYF.

This clone has a single count. Other DNA sequences in this sample translate to the same CDR3. The chain couples TRBV27 to TRBJ2-7; D may be TRBD2 (6 bases). The V end lost 3 bases, the J end lost 0 bases, and 9 bases lay between the germline ends. Germline CDR1 and CDR2: MNHEY and SMNVEV (reference sequence). This CDR3 has 14 amino acids. CDR3 sequence (DNA): TGTGCCAGCAGTTTCGGGGGAACCTCCTACGAGCAGTACTTC. Protein: CASSFGGTSYEQYF.

This chain connects TRBV5-6 to TRBJ2-4; a weak D match, TRBD2 (6 bases). V gave up 2 bases and J gave up 6 bases, with 12 bases separating them. The CDR3 sequence is 14 residues long. The germline V gene has CDR1 SGHDT and CDR2 YYEEEE. The CDR3 reads CASSFGTHLNIQYF. The CDR3 nucleotides are TGTGCCAGCAGCTTTGGGACTCATTTAAACATTCAGTACTTC.

This sequence joins TRBV14 and TRBJ2-5; no definite D call. CDR1 and CDR2 (germline): SGHDN, FVKESK. The germline V and J ends were trimmed by 0 bases and 5 bases, with 16 bases remaining between them. There are 16 residues in the CDR3. The CDR3 DNA sequence: TGTGCCAGCAGCCAAGACCAGTTTCATATGATGGAGACCCAGTACTTC. Translation gives CASSQDQFHMMETQYF.

The rearrangement links TRBV7-6 to TRBJ2-1, with 7 bases that match TRBD2. Germline V gene lookup returns CDR1 SGHVS and CDR2 FNYEAQ. CDR3 size: 16 residues. Unmatched junction bases numbered 6, after V lost 2 bases and J lost 2 bases. The CDR3 here is CASSLNPSGAYNEQFF. The CDR3 nucleotides are TGTGCCAGCAGCTTAAATCCTAGCGGAGCCTACAATGAGCAGTTCTTC.

The chain couples TRBV9 to TRBJ1-2, with D hard to call. V gave up 0 bases and J gave up 4 bases, with 13 bases separating them. This CDR3 contains 15 residues. Germline CDR1 SGDLS, CDR2 YYNGEE. CDR3 protein: CASSVAAGLFYGYTF. Written as DNA, the CDR3 is TGTGCCAGCAGCGTAGCGGCAGGCCTCTTCTATGGCTACACCTTC.

The chain carries TRBV7-3 and TRBJ2-1, with 8 bases matching TRBD2. This CDR3 has 15 residues. V gave up 2 bases and J gave up 2 bases; unmatched junction bases: 2. From germline, CDR1 is SGHTA and CDR2 FQGTGA. The CDR3 is CASSLGGGTYNEQFF. The CDR3 DNA reads as TGTGCCAGCAGCTTAGGCGGGGGGACCTACAATGAGCAGTTCTTC.

This clone was observed once. The chain recombines TRBV13 with TRBJ1-1; D gene ambiguous. Looked up from germline, CDR1 is PRHDT and CDR2 is FYEKMQ (reference sequence). CDR3 length: 14 residues. V was trimmed by 5 bases and J by 1 base, leaving 11 bases between them. The CDR3 DNA reads TGTGCCAGCAGCGCCGCCCAGACGAACACTGAAGCTTTCTTT. It translates to CASSAAQTNTEAFF. The variable domain in full, with the rest retrieved from reference TRBV13 and TRBJ1-1, is AAGVIQSPRHLIKEKRETATLKCYPIPRHDTVYWYQQGPGQDPQFLISFYEKMQSDKGSIPDRFSAQQFSDYHSELNMSSLELGDSALYFCASSAAQTNTEAFFGQGTRLTVV.

The CDR3 sequence: CASSVEEVGGAADTQYF. The CDR3 DNA reads as TGTGCCAGCAGCGTAGAAGAGGTTGGAGGAGCTGCAGATACGCAGTATTTT. This chain uses TRBV9 with TRBJ2-3; TRBD2 might be the D (5 bases). Germline CDR1 is SGDLS and CDR2 is YYNGEE. Trimming pared 0 bases from V and 4 bases from J, leaving 18 bases between. The CDR3 length is 17 residues.

CDR3 nucleotide sequence: TGTGCCAGCAGCTTCCCGGACAGGGAGCGCAACTATGGCTACACCTTC. As protein: CASSFPDRERNYGYTF. The chain carries TRBV5-4 and TRBJ1-2; 8 bases are a match to TRBD1. CDR1 is SGHNT and CDR2 is YYREEE in the germline V gene (reference sequence). Unmatched junction bases numbered 8, after V lost 2 bases and J lost 2 bases. The CDR3 totals 16 residues.

With respect to this clone: This sample also contains other DNA sequences that code for the same CDR3. The chain's CDR3 is CATSRDRGSGNTIYF. CDR3 DNA: TGTGCCACCAGCAGAGATCGAGGCAGCGGAAACACCATATATTTT. This chain links TRBV15 with TRBJ1-3; no firm D call. Germline V lookup: CDR1 LNHNV, CDR2 YYDKDF (reference sequence). The CDR3 is 15 amino acids. Trimming took off 0 bases at V and 4 bases at J, with 10 bases between the two ends.

The J gene is TRBJ2-1, the V gene TRBV12-5, with D possibly being TRBD2 (7 bases). The CDR3 covers 15 residues. Trimming cost V 5 bases and J 7 bases, with 18 bases left between them. The V gene's germline CDR1 is LGHNT and CDR2 FRNRAP. The CDR3 DNA reads TGTGCTAGTGGTCCTACCCCGGGGGGCTATAATGAGCAGTTCTTC. This translates into CASGPTPGGYNEQFF.

A note on this clone: Other DNA variants within this sample encode the same CDR3. The rearrangement joins TRBV9 to TRBJ2-7, with 7 positions matching TRBD2. The CDR3 contains 13 residues. The V and J ends lost 0 bases and 4 bases, in that order; junction bases with no gene match: 1. CDR1 SGDLS and CDR2 YYNGEE come from the germline V gene. DNA for the CDR3: TGTGCCAGCAGCGTAGTCGGGGGGTACGAGCAGTACTTC. Protein sequence: CASSVVGGYEQYF.